The 28 T cell receptor beta chains presented below share a single source sample, sequenced in a study of T-cell memory formation after mild COVID-19. TCRdb reprocessed the 5' RACE reads via MiXCR and lists one record per CDR3 protein. The table lists about 180,000 distinct CDR3 sequences, roughly 17% of them singletons. Sequencing input: PBMCs or a T cell subset sorted from them (not recorded which). The receptors here all came from an adult woman who had mild COVID-19 (a few samples of this study predate the infection). Cell type and time point are not known.

The CDR3 coding sequence is TGTGCCAGTCGTGTTAGTATAGCGGGCACAGATACGCAGTATTTT. Translation: CASRVSIAGTDTQYF. The V and J genes are TRBV19 and TRBJ2-3, with D perhaps matching TRBD2 (6 bases). Germline V gene data show CDR1 as LNHDA and CDR2 as SQIVND (reference sequence). This CDR3 is built from 15 residues. V shed 8 bases and J shed 1 base, with 16 bases lying between them.

This clonotype occurred a few times. The chain links TRBV6-5 to TRBJ2-7, with D perhaps TRBD1 or TRBD2 (5 bases each). The CDR3 covers 13 residues. The germline V gene has CDR1 MNHEY and CDR2 SVGAGI. The V and J ends lost 4 bases and 7 bases respectively, with 14 bases between them. CDR3 sequence reads: CASSFGTFREQYF. The CDR3 DNA reads as TGTGCCAGCAGTTTCGGGACCTTCAGGGAGCAGTACTTC.

This clonotype was recorded many times. The chain joins TRBV7-9 to TRBJ2-5, with D possibly TRBD2 on 6 matching bases. Germline CDR1 reads SEHNR; CDR2 reads FQNEAQ (reference sequence). V dropped 4 bases and J dropped 3 bases, with 18 bases sitting between them. The CDR3 sequence is 16 residues long. The CDR3 reads CASSSRRIRREETQYF. In DNA form, the CDR3 reads TGTGCCAGCAGCTCCCGTAGGATCCGGAGGGAAGAGACCCAGTACTTC.

The chain has TRBV2 and TRBJ2-3; D tentatively reads TRBD1 or TRBD2 (5 bases each). Germline CDR1 reads SNHLY; CDR2 reads FYNNEI. Trimming took off 4 bases at V and 4 bases at J, with 15 bases between the two ends. CDR3 length: 15 residues. CDR3 region: CASSVAGTVADTQYF. CDR3 sequence (DNA): TGTGCCAGCAGTGTAGCCGGGACGGTCGCAGATACGCAGTATTTT.

This clonotype has a handful of counts. V usage is TRBV5-1 and J usage is TRBJ2-7; D may correspond to TRBD1 or TRBD2 (5 bases each). Germline V gene sequence: CDR1 SGHRS, CDR2 YFSETQ. The CDR3 runs to 14 residues. V gave up 1 base and J gave up 4 bases, with 12 bases separating them. CDR3 DNA: TGCGCCAGCAGCTTGAGAAGGGGACGGTACGAGCAGTACTTC. This sequence encodes CASSLRRGRYEQYF.

The chain uses TRBV7-2 and TRBJ1-1; weak D call: TRBD1 (6 bases). The CDR3 totals 13 residues. V lost 5 bases and J 7 bases, leaving 14 bases between the germline ends. Germline lookup yields CDR1 SGHTA and CDR2 FQGNSA. The CDR3 sequence is CASSPQGFGEAFF. DNA of the CDR3: TGTGCCAGCAGCCCTCAGGGGTTTGGTGAAGCTTTCTTT.

V is TRBV20-1 and J is TRBJ2-7; D is perhaps TRBD2 (6 bases). The CDR3 runs to 13 residues. V was cut by 0 bases and J by 3 bases, with 9 bases left in between. Per the germline V gene, CDR1 is DFQATT and CDR2 is SNEGSKA (reference sequence). The CDR3 DNA sequence: TGCAGTGCTAGAGATCGGCGGGACTACGAGCAGTACTTC. It is translated as CSARDRRDYEQYF.

The chain joins TRBV15 to TRBJ1-2; D possibly corresponds to TRBD1 (5 bases). The CDR3 length is 14 residues. Germline CDR1 LNHNV, CDR2 YYDKDF (reference sequence). The germline V and J ends were trimmed by 0 bases and 2 bases, with 7 bases remaining between them. CDR3 sequence (DNA): TGTGCCACCAGCAGAGAGGCAGGGAACTATGGCTACACCTTC. This gives the protein CATSREAGNYGYTF.

The sample holds a few counts of this clonotype. The rearrangement links TRBV7-8 to TRBJ2-1, with D perhaps matching TRBD1 (6 bases). The V and J ends lost 8 bases and 0 bases respectively, with 14 bases between them. The CDR3 totals 15 residues. From germline, CDR1 is SGHVS and CDR2 FQNEAQ. For the CDR3, the DNA is TGTGCCAGCCACACAGGGCTAGACTCCTACAATGAGCAGTTCTTC. This translates into CASHTGLDSYNEQFF.

This sequence joins TRBV12-3 or TRBV12-4 and TRBJ1-2; 8 bases align to TRBD1. This CDR3 region has 14 residues. The junction had 7 bases not matched to a gene; V was cut back by 7 bases and J by 3 bases. DNA of the CDR3: TGTGCCAGCATCCCAGGACAGGGTCACTATGGCTACACCTTC. Amino acids: CASIPGQGHYGYTF.

A few counts support this clonotype. The chain joins TRBV6-6 to TRBJ2-1; 13 bases line up with TRBD2. The length of the CDR3 is 15 residues. Germline V gene data show CDR1 as MNHNY and CDR2 as SVGAGI (reference sequence). J gave up 6 bases and V 6 bases, and 5 bases lay outside the gene matches. Here the CDR3 reads CASRIGLAGVNEQFF. DNA for the CDR3: TGTGCCAGCAGAATAGGACTAGCGGGGGTCAATGAGCAGTTCTTC.

The V and J genes are TRBV6-5 and TRBJ1-5; maybe TRBD1 (5 bases). Per the germline V gene, CDR1 is MNHEY and CDR2 is SVGAGI. The CDR3 is 14 amino acids. Trimming shortened V by 6 bases and J by 1 base, and 10 bases separated the two germline ends. This CDR3 reads CASSRRQSNQPQHF. The CDR3 bases are TGTGCCAGCAGCCGCAGACAGAGCAATCAGCCCCAGCATTTT.

This clonotype was recorded at least ten times. CDR3 sequence: CAIQSKGVRGFRGELFF. As DNA, the CDR3 is TGTGCCATCCAATCCAAGGGAGTCCGGGGGTTCCGCGGGGAGCTGTTTTTT. V usage is TRBV12-3 or TRBV12-4 and J usage is TRBJ2-2; a weak D match, TRBD2 (6 bases). CDR3 length equals 17 residues. Trimming took 10 bases from V and 7 from J, leaving 28 bases between them.

This rearrangement joins TRBV19 to TRBJ1-1; TRBD1 might be the D (6 bases). The CDR3 contains 16 residues. Germline CDR1 is LNHDA and CDR2 is SQIVND (reference sequence). The V gene lost 2 bases and the J gene lost 0 bases, with 13 bases spanning the gap. CDR3 sequence (DNA): TGTGCCAGTAGTATAAGGGGGGAGGGGATGAACACTGAAGCTTTCTTT. This encodes CASSIRGEGMNTEAFF.

The chain combines TRBV7-9 with TRBJ2-3; the match to TRBD1 covers 8 bases. CDR1 and CDR2 from the germline V gene are SEHNR and FQNEAQ (reference sequence). The CDR3 totals 15 residues. V shed 4 bases, J shed 6 bases, and the junction held 9 bases outside the gene matches. The CDR3: CASSSRTGYGDTQYF. The CDR3 DNA follows: TGTGCCAGCAGCTCGAGGACAGGGTATGGGGATACGCAGTATTTT.

The chain joins TRBV7-2 to TRBJ2-1, with D possibly TRBD2 on 6 matching bases. V was cut by 2 bases and J by 6 bases, with 14 bases left in between. Germline V gives CDR1 SGHTA, CDR2 FQGNSA. This CDR3 is 15 amino acids long. CDR3 coding DNA: TGTGCCAGCAGCTTATTGCGGGGCCTCGCCAATGAGCAGTTCTTC. Its protein product is CASSLLRGLANEQFF.

The gene calls are TRBV5-1 and TRBJ2-1, with TRBD2 identical over 8 bases. The CDR3 contains 15 residues. Germline CDR1 and CDR2: SGHRS and YFSETQ. V lost 7 bases to trimming and J lost 9 bases; unmatched junction nucleotides: 15. The CDR3 reads CASEIKAGASGEQFF. The CDR3 nucleotides read TGCGCCAGCGAGATCAAAGCGGGAGCCTCGGGTGAGCAGTTCTTC.

CDR3 amino acids: CSVAGTVQETQYF. For the CDR3, the DNA is TGCAGCGTAGCTGGGACAGTACAAGAGACCCAGTACTTC. The chain is built from TRBV29-1 and TRBJ2-5; 7 bases are a match to TRBD1. Trimming took 6 bases from V and 2 from J; bases not matched to a gene: 6. Germline loops: CDR1 SQVTM, CDR2 ANQGSEA. CDR3 length: 13 amino acids.

Only a few counts were recorded for this clonotype. CDR3 nucleotides: TGTGCCAGCAGCCGACAGGGGCGAAGCTCTGGAAACACCATATATTTT. Its translation: CASSRQGRSSGNTIYF. The chain joins TRBV7-9 to TRBJ1-3; 8 bases map to TRBD1. The CDR3 spans 16 residues. With 5 bases clipped from V and 0 bases from J, the junction kept 6 bases outside the gene matches. The V gene's germline CDR1 is SEHNR and CDR2 FQNEAQ (reference sequence). The full variable domain, its missing parts supplied by reference TRBV7-9 and TRBJ1-3, is DTGVSQNPRHKITKRGQNVTFRCDPISEHNRLYWYRQTLGQGPEFLTYFQNEAQLEKSRLLSDRFSAERPKGSFSTLEIQRTEQGDSAMYLCASSRQGRSSGNTIYFGEGSWLTVV.

This clonotype came up a few times. The chain links TRBV20-1 to TRBJ2-2, with D possibly TRBD2 on 5 matching bases. The CDR3 covers 14 residues. Germline V gene data show CDR1 as DFQATT and CDR2 as SNEGSKA (reference sequence). V lost 3 bases to trimming and J lost 5 bases, with 13 bases between them. The CDR3 region has the DNA TGCAGTGCTAGGGACGGACTCTATACCGGGGAGCTGTTTTTT. Translated: CSARDGLYTGELFF.

The sample holds many counts of this clonotype. The J gene is TRBJ2-7, the V gene TRBV6-6, with D possibly TRBD1 on 6 matching bases. Germline V gene data show CDR1 as MNHNY and CDR2 as SVGAGI (reference sequence). The CDR3 has 17 amino acids. V was shortened by 6 bases and J by 2 bases, with 23 bases between the two germline ends. The CDR3 DNA follows: TGTGCCAGCAGCCAAACAACCTACAGGGTTCTAACCTACGAGCAGTACTTC. Translated: CASSQTTYRVLTYEQYF.

This clonotype was seen ten or more times. This chain links TRBV7-2 with TRBJ2-4, with D perhaps being TRBD1 or TRBD2 (5 bases each). Trimming shortened V by 4 bases and J by 0 bases, and 13 bases separated the two germline ends. The CDR3 is 16 amino acids. Germline assignment: CDR1 SGHTA and CDR2 FQGNSA. The CDR3 region is CASSSEGRLAKNIQYF. The CDR3 coding sequence is TGTGCCAGCAGCTCCGAGGGGCGGCTAGCCAAAAACATTCAGTACTTC.

The chain combines TRBV5-1 with TRBJ1-2; tentative D call: TRBD1 (6 bases). V shed 0 bases and J shed 3 bases, with 18 bases lying between them. The CDR3 loop spans 17 amino acids. Germline V gene data show CDR1 as SGHRS and CDR2 as YFSETQ. CDR3: CASSLVYRRGSDYGYTF. Written as DNA, the CDR3 is TGCGCCAGCAGCTTGGTCTACAGGAGGGGGTCGGACTATGGCTACACCTTC.

This chain connects TRBV7-8 to TRBJ2-7, with D hard to call. Looked up from germline, CDR1 is SGHVS and CDR2 is FQNEAQ. The V gene lost 2 bases and the J gene lost 4 bases, with 12 bases spanning the gap. The CDR3 loop spans 14 amino acids. The CDR3 nucleotides read TGTGCCAGCAGCTTACGTCTCCCATTTTACGAGCAGTACTTC. The encoded protein is CASSLRLPFYEQYF.

The V and J genes are TRBV4-3 and TRBJ2-1; D gene uncertain. Trimming shortened V by 0 bases and J by 1 base, and 16 bases separated the two germline ends. Per germline, CDR1 LGHNA and CDR2 YSLEER. The CDR3 runs to 18 residues. CDR3 residues: CASSQDYALVGSYNEQFF. CDR3 nucleotide sequence: TGCGCCAGCAGCCAAGACTATGCTCTGGTGGGGTCCTACAATGAGCAGTTCTTC.

The chain carries TRBV25-1 and TRBJ2-1, with TRBD2 matching 8 bases. CDR3 length equals 16 residues. The germline CDR1 and CDR2 sequences are MGHDK and SYGVNS. The V and J ends lost 1 base and 4 bases, in that order; junction bases with no gene match: 6. CDR3 protein: CASSESPTSGYNEQFF. The CDR3 DNA reads TGTGCCAGCAGTGAATCCCCAACTAGCGGATACAATGAGCAGTTCTTC. Supplemented by reference TRBV25-1 and TRBJ2-1, the full variable domain reads EADIYQTPRYLVIGTGKKITLECSQTMGHDKMYWYQQDPGMELHLIHYSYGVNSTEKGDLSSESTVSRIRTEHFPLTLESARPSHTSQYLCASSESPTSGYNEQFFGPGTRLTVL.

The sample holds a few counts of this clonotype. This sequence joins TRBV18 and TRBJ2-1; 7 nucleotides match TRBD2. CDR3 length: 16 residues. Per the germline V gene, CDR1 is KGHSH and CDR2 is LQKENI. V gave up 6 bases and J gave up 0 bases; unmatched junction bases: 8. The CDR3 sequence is CASSRPERGSYNEQFF. CDR3 nucleotides: TGTGCCAGCTCCCGGCCGGAGCGGGGCTCCTACAATGAGCAGTTCTTC.

The rearrangement links TRBV28 to TRBJ1-5, with D unresolved. Trimming took off 4 bases at V and 3 bases at J, with 16 bases between the two ends. Germline values: CDR1 MDHEN, CDR2 SYDVKM. The CDR3 runs to 16 residues. The CDR3 sequence is CASSSNYWGYNQPQHF. CDR3 DNA: TGTGCCAGCAGTTCTAACTATTGGGGTTACAATCAGCCCCAGCATTTT.